These 21 T cell receptor beta chains share one sample of origin, sequenced in a study of CD8 T cells in ankylosing spondylitis (dated by TCRdb to 2016 to 2017). General findings and caveats noted by the study authors: A TCR beta motif of several highly homologous amino acid variants appeared characteristic of blood from ankylosing spondylitis patients.

These receptors' antigens are unknown. Library method: 5' RACE. For sequencing, an Illumina HiSeq 2500 was employed. Using fastp trimming at Q25 and MiXCR clonotype assembly, TCRdb reanalyzed the public sequencing data and kept in-frame beta chains. Each record represents a unique CDR3 protein, reported with the most common genes and DNA among its rows. The sample data list fewer than 550,000 distinct CDR3 sequences, and about 5% of these were observed just once. Approximately 3.5% of the sample is taken by the ten largest. Sequenced material: blood, either unsorted or a sorted T cell fraction (not recorded which). These receptors were taken from a male donor with ankylosing spondylitis.

This clonotype showed up many times. V gene TRBV5-1 combines with J gene TRBJ1-1, with a weak D call TRBD1 (5 bases). The V end lost 3 bases, the J end lost 0 bases, and 18 bases lay between the germline ends. The germline CDR1 and CDR2 sequences are SGHRS and YFSETQ. There are 17 residues in the CDR3. This CDR3 reads CASSSVGGVSVNTEAFF. The DNA of the CDR3 is TGCGCCAGCAGCTCGGTCGGAGGGGTTTCGGTGAACACTGAAGCTTTCTTT.

This clonotype was seen ten or more times. The chain is built from TRBV7-8 and TRBJ2-7; D is perhaps TRBD2 (5 bases). The CDR3 consists of 15 residues. Germline-derived CDR1 and CDR2 are SGHVS and FQNEAQ. Trimming took off 4 bases at V and 0 bases at J, with 13 bases between the two ends. For the CDR3, the DNA is TGTGCCAGCAGCTCATCCGGGGTCACCTCCTACGAGCAGTACTTC. It specifies CASSSSGVTSYEQYF.

This clonotype was observed at least ten times. The V call is TRBV13, the J call TRBJ2-7, with D uncertain. The CDR3 spans 14 residues. Per the germline V gene, CDR1 is PRHDT and CDR2 is FYEKMQ (reference sequence). V lost 0 bases and J lost 3, with 9 bases in between. Written as DNA, the CDR3 is TGTGCCAGCAGCTTAGGAGCCCTCGGCTACGAGCAGTACTTC. Translation gives CASSLGALGYEQYF.

This clonotype was seen ten or more times. V usage is TRBV5-1 and J usage is TRBJ2-6, with a possible D match to TRBD1 (6 bases). In germline, CDR1 is SGHRS, CDR2 YFSETQ. The V and J ends lost 4 bases and 0 bases respectively, with 14 bases between them. The CDR3 totals 17 residues. The CDR3 is CASSDRPSPSGANVLTF. CDR3 coding DNA: TGCGCCAGCAGCGACAGGCCTTCACCCTCTGGGGCCAACGTCCTGACTTTC.

This clonotype is a singleton in its sample. A much larger clone sits a single nucleotide away, making a read error possible. The chain couples TRBV20-1 to TRBJ2-2, with D uncertain. CDR1 is DFQATT, CDR2 SNEGSKA, per germline (reference sequence). The CDR3 contains 13 residues. Here the CDR3 DNA reads TGCAGTGCTAGCCTATCGGTCACCAGGGAGCTGTTTTTT. Protein: CSASLSVTRELFF.

This clonotype has a count of ten or more. The V call is TRBV7-9, the J call TRBJ2-7, with a possible D match to TRBD1 (5 bases). The germline CDR1 and CDR2 sequences are SEHNR and FQNEAQ (reference sequence). CDR3 length: 14 amino acids. Trimming took off 5 bases at V and 3 bases at J, with 14 bases between the two ends. CDR3 nucleotide sequence: TGTGCCAGCAGCCTCCCGGACAAGATCTACGAGCAGTACTTC. Its protein is CASSLPDKIYEQYF.

The rearrangement uses TRBV7-2 and TRBJ2-5; 8 bases fit TRBD1. CDR1 and CDR2 from the germline V gene are SGHTA and FQGNSA. There are 13 residues in the CDR3. The V segment lost 5 bases and the J segment 5 bases; nucleotides outside the gene matches: 4. CDR3 nucleotides: TGTGCCAGCAGCCGGACAGGGTACGAGACCCAGTACTTC. Translated, it gives CASSRTGYETQYF.

This clonotype was counted at least ten times. This chain uses TRBV11-2 with TRBJ1-2; 8 bases match TRBD1. The CDR3 contains 15 residues. Germline trimming cut 5 bases from V and 5 bases from J; bases unmatched to any gene: 10. Per germline, CDR1 SGHAT and CDR2 FQNNGV. CDR3 region: CASSPRTGILYGYTF. The CDR3 DNA reads as TGTGCCAGCAGCCCACGGACAGGGATCTTATATGGCTACACCTTC.

This clonotype was seen a few times. The chain joins TRBV5-1 to TRBJ1-1; tentatively, D is TRBD1 (6 bases). V shed 0 bases and J shed 5 bases, with 14 bases lying between them. The CDR3 covers 15 residues. Germline V gene data show CDR1 as SGHRS and CDR2 as YFSETQ. The CDR3 bases are TGCGCCAGCAGCTTGGAGGGGGGCAGGGGAACTGAAGCTTTCTTT. Protein: CASSLEGGRGTEAFF.

This clonotype was observed at least ten times. V is TRBV4-1 and J is TRBJ2-3, with 9 bases lining up with TRBD2. CDR3 length: 19 residues. Germline assignment: CDR1 MGHRA and CDR2 YSYEKL. V shed 0 bases, J shed 2 bases, and the junction held 12 bases outside the gene matches. This CDR3 is CASSQDRIAGAINTDTQYF. As DNA, the CDR3 is TGCGCCAGCAGCCAAGATCGGATAGCGGGGGCGATAAACACAGATACGCAGTATTTT.

The sample holds many counts of this clonotype. V is TRBV5-5 and J is TRBJ1-6, with TRBD1 matching over 8 bases. Unmatched junction bases numbered 6, after V lost 3 bases and J lost 10 bases. Per germline, CDR1 SGHKS and CDR2 YYEKEE (reference sequence). The CDR3 length is 14 residues. The CDR3 DNA reads as TGTGCCAGCAGCTCCAGGGGGCTCGACTCACCCCTCCACTTT. Protein: CASSSRGLDSPLHF.

This clonotype has at least ten counts. Here the CDR3 DNA reads TGCAGTGCCTGGGACAGGGGGGTTAATGAAAAACTGTTTTTT. It codes for CSAWDRGVNEKLFF. The chain uses TRBV20-1 and TRBJ1-4; 11 bases line up with TRBD1. Germline CDR1 and CDR2: DFQATT and SNEGSKA (reference sequence). The CDR3 has 14 residues. Trimming removed 6 bases from V and 4 bases from J; junction bases left unmatched: 4.

This clonotype has a count of ten or more. This chain links TRBV7-9 with TRBJ1-3, with TRBD1 as a possible D gene (6 bases). The CDR3 loop spans 15 amino acids. Germline V gives CDR1 SEHNR, CDR2 FQNEAQ (reference sequence). V was shortened by 6 bases and J by 4 bases, with 16 bases between the two germline ends. CDR3 sequence (DNA): TGTGCCAGCAGGGGCCGGGGGACAAAAGGAAACACCATATATTTT. Translation: CASRGRGTKGNTIYF.

This clonotype was seen at least ten times. This chain connects TRBV6-1 to TRBJ2-1; possibly TRBD2 for D (6 bases). Trimming shortened V by 10 bases and J by 0 bases, and 13 bases separated the two germline ends. CDR1 MNHNS and CDR2 SASEGT come from the germline V gene. CDR3 length: 14 residues. The CDR3 here is CATGRDPSYNEQFF. CDR3 coding DNA: TGTGCCACCGGGCGGGATCCCTCCTACAATGAGCAGTTCTTC.

Ten or more counts support this clonotype. The V and J genes are TRBV27 and TRBJ2-7; 13 bases fit TRBD2. The CDR3 consists of 16 residues. J gave up 0 bases and V 4 bases, and 3 bases lay outside the gene matches. The germline gives CDR1 MNHEY, CDR2 SMNVEV (reference sequence). The CDR3 region is CASSSGTSGISYEQYF. CDR3 nucleotides: TGTGCCAGCAGTTCCGGGACTAGCGGGATCTCCTACGAGCAGTACTTC.

This clonotype was counted a few times. This may be a read error, as it is one base from a much larger clone. The rearrangement links TRBV20-1 to TRBJ2-1; 8 bases line up with TRBD2. The CDR3 runs to 15 residues. The V gene's germline CDR1 is DFQATT and CDR2 SNEGSKA (reference sequence). CDR3 nucleotides: TGCTGTGCTAGAGATCTGGAGCGGGGGAGGAATGAGCAGTTCTTC. Its translation: CCARDLERGRNEQFF.

Worth noting for this clonotype: Germline and junction disagree at one end, which may indicate a read error. V usage is TRBV20-1 and J usage is TRBJ1-6, with D uncertain. CDR1 is DFQATT, CDR2 SNEGSKA, per germline (reference sequence). The CDR3 runs to 16 residues. The CDR3 region is CCARVGWSSYNSPLHF. The CDR3 region has the DNA TGCTGTGCTAGAGTGGGTTGGAGCTCCTATAATTCACCCCTCCACTTT.

This clonotype was counted ten times or more. This sequence joins TRBV6-1 and TRBJ1-5; unclear D gene. The germline gives CDR1 MNHNS, CDR2 SASEGT. The CDR3 runs to 14 residues. Trimming pared 5 bases from V and 10 bases from J, leaving 18 bases between. CDR3: CASSPQTGNYPQHF. CDR3 nucleotide sequence: TGTGCCAGCAGTCCTCAAACGGGTAACTACCCCCAGCATTTT.

This clonotype was seen ten or more times. CDR3 in DNA: TGTGCCTATAAGGGGCTAGCGGGGATTTCCCACAATGAGCAGTTCTTC. Encoded protein: CAYKGLAGISHNEQFF. This chain connects TRBV7-2 to TRBJ2-1; 9 bases align to TRBD2. The CDR3 spans 16 residues. Germline CDR1 SGHTA, CDR2 FQGNSA. V lost 11 bases to trimming and J lost 5 bases; unmatched junction nucleotides: 16. The full variable domain, its missing parts supplied by reference TRBV7-2 and TRBJ2-1, is GAGVSQSPSNKVTEKGKDVELRCDPISGHTALYWYRQSLGQGLEFLIYFQGNSAPDKSGLPSDRFSAERTGGSVSTLTIQRTQQEDSAVYLCAYKGLAGISHNEQFFGPGTRLTVL.

This clonotype has ten or more counts. The chain employs TRBV5-1 and TRBJ2-1; no clear D gene. The CDR3 runs to 15 residues. V lost 2 bases to trimming and J lost 1 base, with 10 bases between them. Germline V lookup: CDR1 SGHRS, CDR2 YFSETQ. The CDR3, as DNA: TGCGCCAGCAGCTTAGTTGCGGATTCCTACAATGAGCAGTTCTTC. Protein sequence: CASSLVADSYNEQFF.

There are many counts of this clonotype. V gene TRBV12-3 or TRBV12-4 combines with J gene TRBJ1-2; 7 positions agree with TRBD1. After removal of 10 bases from V and 8 bases from J, the junction contained 13 bases not matched to a gene. This CDR3 region has 13 residues. The CDR3 DNA follows: TGTGCCACCCGAAGGACAGGAGGGCACGGCTACACCTTC. Translated, it gives CATRRTGGHGYTF.